The 23 T cell receptor beta chains given below trace back to one sample, sequenced in a study of shared clonotypes between healthy human individuals. Profiling relied on immunoSEQ multiplex PCR, and the TCRdb table lists in-frame clones only, not all of them. The table has approximately 2.4 million clones, around 95% seen once. The specimen was naive CD4+ T cells sorted from blood. The subset denotes: CD45RA+ positively selected. Receptor source: a man aged 18 to 29 in good health.

The chain combines TRBV13 with TRBJ1-3; 8 nucleotides align to TRBD1. The V gene end was trimmed by 3 bases and the J gene end by 4 bases; junction bases not matched to a gene: 2. In germline, CDR1 is PRHDT, CDR2 FYEKMQ (reference sequence). The CDR3 is made up of 14 amino acids. CDR3 DNA sequence: TGTGCCAGCAGCTTGACAGGGGACGGAAACACCATATATTTT. Encoded protein: CASSLTGDGNTIYF.

The chain employs TRBV21-1 and TRBJ2-2; no DNA check was done on the table's D call, TRBD2. TRBV21-1 is a known pseudogene. This CDR3 is 16 amino acids long. The CDR3 loop reads CASSKVPSGGTGELFF. The CDR3 DNA is TGTGCCAGCAGCAAAGTTCCTAGCGGGGGGACCGGGGAGCTGTTTTTT.

CDR3: CASSEGQGAGEKLFF. As DNA, the CDR3 is TGTGCCAGCAGTGAAGGACAGGGGGCCGGGGAAAAACTGTTTTTT. V and J are TRBV6-1 and TRBJ1-4, with 10 bases lining up with TRBD1. Losses at the gene ends were 1 base for V and 8 bases for J; bases not matched to a gene: 4. This CDR3 is 15 amino acids long. Germline CDR1 MNHNS, CDR2 SASEGT.

This clone was seen just once. V is TRBV15 and J is TRBJ2-7; D uncertain. Between the trimmed V and J ends, which lost 3 bases and 7 bases, there was a span of 10 bases. The CDR3 covers 12 residues. Per the germline V gene, CDR1 is LNHNV and CDR2 is YYDKDF (reference sequence). The CDR3 is CATSRVPREQYF. The CDR3 DNA is TGTGCCACCAGCAGGGTCCCGCGTGAGCAGTACTTC.

The CDR3 DNA reads TGTGCCAGCAGTAGACAGGTTACAACTAATGAAAAACTGTTTTTT. Its translation is CASSRQVTTNEKLFF. The gene calls are TRBV2 and TRBJ1-4; D perhaps matches TRBD1 (6 bases). The germline CDR1 and CDR2 sequences are SNHLY and FYNNEI. The CDR3 totals 15 residues. V lost 5 bases, J lost 0 bases, and 10 bases lay in between.

The chain joins TRBV19 to TRBJ1-5; TRBD1 might be the D (5 bases). Trimming shortened V by 4 bases and J by 4 bases, and 17 bases separated the two germline ends. The CDR3 runs to 16 residues. Germline-derived CDR1 and CDR2 are LNHDA and SQIVND (reference sequence). CDR3 residues: CASSSTRQPQNQPQHF. CDR3 DNA sequence: TGTGCCAGTAGTAGCACTAGACAGCCCCAGAATCAGCCCCAGCATTTT. Complete variable domain (other parts from reference TRBV19 and TRBJ1-5): DGGITQSPKYLFRKEGQNVTLSCEQNLNHDAMYWYRQDPGQGLRLIYYSQIVNDFQKGDIAEGYSVSREKKESFPLTVTSAQKNPTAFYLCASSSTRQPQNQPQHFGDGTRLSIL.

Concerning this clone: The sample has other DNA sequences that encode this CDR3 too. The chain links TRBV18 to TRBJ1-1, with a weak D call TRBD1 (6 bases). Trimming took 3 bases from V and 0 from J, leaving 8 bases between them. The CDR3 spans 14 residues. Germline CDR1 and CDR2: KGHSH and LQKENI. CDR3: CASSPGAMNTEAFF. The CDR3 DNA sequence: TGTGCCAGCTCACCGGGGGCCATGAACACTGAAGCTTTCTTT.

The chain joins TRBV30 to TRBJ2-5; D not resolved. V was pared by 4 bases and J by 5 bases, with 17 bases between. Per germline, CDR1 GTSNPN and CDR2 SVGIG (reference sequence). There are 14 residues in the CDR3. The CDR3 sequence is CAWNYGPSRETQYF. CDR3 sequence (DNA): TGTGCCTGGAATTACGGCCCCTCTAGGGAGACCCAGTACTTC.

The table lists this clone with a few counts. This chain links TRBV6-1 with TRBJ2-7, with D maybe TRBD1 (5 bases). The CDR3 has 12 amino acids. V was trimmed by 6 bases and J by 8 bases, leaving 14 bases between them. The germline V gene encodes CDR1 MNHNS and CDR2 SASEGT. CDR3 sequence (DNA): TGTGCCAGCAGGGACACCCCTTCCAAGCAGTACTTC. Translation gives CASRDTPSKQYF.

The chain is built from TRBV27 and TRBJ2-2; TRBD2 aligns across 8 bases. CDR1 and CDR2 (germline): MNHEY, SMNVEV (reference sequence). With 0 bases clipped from V and 4 bases from J, the junction kept 4 bases outside the gene matches. The CDR3 is 16 amino acids. DNA for the CDR3: TGTGCCAGCAGTTTATCCCGACTAGCGACCACCGGGGAGCTGTTTTTT. This encodes CASSLSRLATTGELFF.

The gene calls are TRBV30 and TRBJ2-3; 8 nucleotides agree with TRBD2. The V gene end was trimmed by 8 bases and the J gene end by 4 bases; junction bases not matched to a gene: 11. Germline V gives CDR1 GTSNPN, CDR2 SVGIG (reference sequence). The CDR3 consists of 14 residues. Here the CDR3 reads CALAREGIADTQYF. In nucleotides, the CDR3 is TGTGCCCTAGCTCGGGAGGGTATCGCAGATACGCAGTATTTT.

The chain is built from TRBV4-1 and TRBJ2-2; D tentatively fits TRBD1 or TRBD2 (5 bases each). V lost 0 bases and J lost 1, with 9 bases in between. Germline CDR1 is MGHRA and CDR2 is YSYEKL. The CDR3 contains 16 residues. The CDR3 DNA reads TGCGCCAGCAGCCAAGAACCTGGGGGGAACACCGGGGAGCTGTTTTTT. It specifies CASSQEPGGNTGELFF.

The V gene is TRBV18, the J gene TRBJ1-2; D is possibly TRBD1 (6 bases). The germline V gene has CDR1 KGHSH and CDR2 LQKENI. CDR3 length equals 13 residues. V was clipped by 3 bases and J by 7 bases, with 12 bases between them. This chain's CDR3 is CASSPDRSSGYTF. CDR3 nucleotides: TGTGCCAGCTCACCCGACAGGAGCTCTGGCTACACCTTC.

The chain has TRBV30 and TRBJ2-6; D ambiguous. V shed 5 bases and J shed 0 bases, with 8 bases lying between them. Per the germline V gene, CDR1 is GTSNPN and CDR2 is SVGIG (reference sequence). This CDR3 has 14 amino acids. This chain's CDR3 is CAWDSSSGANVLTF. In DNA, the CDR3 is TGTGCCTGGGACTCGAGCTCTGGGGCCAACGTCCTGACTTTC.

The chain couples TRBV30 to TRBJ1-3; possible D gene TRBD1, 5 bases. V gave up 5 bases and J gave up 0 bases, with 11 bases separating them. Per germline, CDR1 GTSNPN and CDR2 SVGIG (reference sequence). The CDR3 has 14 residues. This CDR3 reads CAWARGSSGNTIYF. As DNA, the CDR3 is TGTGCCTGGGCCCGGGGGAGCTCTGGAAACACCATATATTTT.

The chain carries TRBV28 and TRBJ1-1; 8 bases are a match to TRBD1. The CDR3 covers 13 residues. V was clipped by 6 bases and J by 11 bases; unmatched bases: 11. CDR1 MDHEN and CDR2 SYDVKM come from the germline V gene. CDR3: CASRSGQGFGAFF. For the CDR3, the DNA is TGTGCCAGCAGATCCGGACAGGGCTTTGGGGCTTTCTTT.

The chain combines TRBV11-3 with TRBJ2-1, with D perhaps TRBD1 (6 bases). Germline loops: CDR1 SGHNT, CDR2 YENEEA. The CDR3 length is 15 residues. Trimming left V 1 base short and J 0 bases short, with 7 bases between. CDR3 DNA: TGTGCCAGCAGCTTAGGACAGGTCTCCTACAATGAGCAGTTCTTC. Translating gives CASSLGQVSYNEQFF.

This chain links TRBV19 with TRBJ1-5; D remains ambiguous. This CDR3 comprises 13 residues. Germline assignment: CDR1 LNHDA and CDR2 SQIVND (reference sequence). The V end lost 3 bases, the J end lost 6 bases, and 9 bases lay between the germline ends. The CDR3 sequence: CASSILGPQPQHF. CDR3 DNA: TGTGCCAGTAGTATTTTAGGGCCTCAGCCCCAGCATTTT.

The chain carries TRBV29-1 and TRBJ1-1; no clear D. The CDR3 sequence is 11 residues long. Trimming removed 6 bases at V and 8 bases at J, with 13 bases between. Germline V gives CDR1 SQVTM, CDR2 ANQGSEA. In nucleotides, the CDR3 is TGCAGCGTGCAGGAACCCGGGGAAGCTTTCTTT. Translation gives CSVQEPGEAFF.

This clone has a handful of counts. The chain uses TRBV5-1 and TRBJ2-3, with 9 bases lining up with TRBD1. Germline lookup yields CDR1 SGHRS and CDR2 YFSETQ. Germline trimming cut 0 bases from V and 0 bases from J; bases unmatched to any gene: 2. The CDR3 has 16 amino acids. CDR3 sequence reads: CASSLAGTGSTDTQYF. CDR3 nucleotides: TGCGCCAGCAGCTTGGCCGGGACAGGGAGCACAGATACGCAGTATTTT.

The chain employs TRBV9 and TRBJ1-6; D gene ambiguous. There are 15 residues in the CDR3. V dropped 0 bases and J dropped 7 bases, with 11 bases sitting between them. Germline assignment: CDR1 SGDLS and CDR2 YYNGEE. CDR3 loop: CASSVGGLGNSPLHF. In nucleotides, the CDR3 is TGTGCCAGCAGCGTAGGAGGCCTCGGGAATTCACCCCTCCACTTT.

The chain is built from TRBV10-1 and TRBJ2-7, with a tentative D call TRBD2 (5 bases). Germline lookup yields CDR1 WNHNN and CDR2 SYGVQD (reference sequence). This CDR3 is built from 15 residues. The germline V and J ends were trimmed by 7 bases and 4 bases, with 20 bases remaining between them. CDR3 DNA: TGCGCCAGCAACTTCAGCCGGGAAAGCAAGTACGAGCAGTACTTC. Residues: CASNFSRESKYEQYF.

This rearrangement joins TRBV6-5 to TRBJ2-7; 9 bases line up with TRBD2. V lost 3 bases to trimming and J lost 4 bases; unmatched junction nucleotides: 10. The CDR3 runs to 16 residues. CDR1 and CDR2 (germline): MNHEY, SVGAGI. The CDR3 DNA follows: TGTGCCAGCAGTTATGGTCTAGCGGGGACGCTATACGAGCAGTACTTC. This codes for CASSYGLAGTLYEQYF.